Presented here are 26 T cell receptor beta chains from one specimen sequenced in a study of T cell repertoires in cytomegalovirus infection. TCRdb reanalysed the reads using MiXCR and keeps one entry per CDR3 protein. The sample yields 650,000 to 900,000 distinct CDR3 sequences, around a third seen once. No antigen has been identified for these receptors. The sequenced sample was cultured CD8+ T cells from PBMCs, obtained from culture after CMV antigen stimulation. The receptors were sampled from a human donor in good health (CMV status not recorded). Some clones in this sample may be carry-over from other donors' samples.

About this clonotype itself: A read error may account for a junction end that differs from germline. The chain links TRBV7-9 to TRBJ2-2, with D hard to call. The CDR3 spans 15 residues. Germline CDR1 reads SEHNR; CDR2 reads FQNEAQ (reference sequence). DNA for the CDR3: TGTGTCAGCAGCTTAGTGTGGGGTTCATCCGGGGAGCTGTTTTTT. As protein: CVSSLVWGSSGELFF.

V gene TRBV7-2 combines with J gene TRBJ2-3; possible D gene TRBD1, 5 bases. V lost 4 bases and J 3 bases, leaving 8 bases between the germline ends. Germline V gene data show CDR1 as SGHTA and CDR2 as FQGNSA. This CDR3 spans 13 amino acids. The CDR3 DNA reads TGTGCCAGCAGCTCCCACAGGACAGATACGCAGTATTTT. Protein product: CASSSHRTDTQYF.

This clonotype has at least ten counts. The chain employs TRBV7-8 and TRBJ1-4, with 9 bases aligning to TRBD1. V dropped 5 bases and J dropped 5; count of bases not matched to a gene: 3. There are 14 residues in the CDR3. The germline CDR1 and CDR2 sequences are SGHVS and FQNEAQ. The CDR3 coding sequence is TGTGCCAGCAGCACCGGGACAGGGAATGAAAAACTGTTTTTT. Translating it yields CASSTGTGNEKLFF.

This rearrangement joins TRBV20-1 to TRBJ1-5; D is possibly TRBD1 (6 bases). The germline V gene encodes CDR1 DFQATT and CDR2 SNEGSKA (reference sequence). There are 18 residues in the CDR3. Trimming took off 0 bases at V and 0 bases at J, with 18 bases between the two ends. The CDR3 nucleotides read TGCAGTGCTAGAGACACATACAGGGAAGAGTTTAGCAATCAGCCCCAGCATTTT. It codes for CSARDTYREEFSNQPQHF.

The chain carries TRBV19 and TRBJ2-1, with TRBD1 matching over 9 bases. Trimming cost V 0 bases and J 8 bases; bases outside gene matches: 5. The CDR3 is 15 residues long. Germline V lookup: CDR1 LNHDA, CDR2 SQIVND (reference sequence). For the CDR3, the DNA is TGTGCCAGTAGTATAGAAACAGGGGGCAACGATGAGCAGTTCTTC. Protein sequence: CASSIETGGNDEQFF. Full variable domain (remainder filled in from reference TRBV19 and TRBJ2-1): DGGITQSPKYLFRKEGQNVTLSCEQNLNHDAMYWYRQDPGQGLRLIYYSQIVNDFQKGDIAEGYSVSREKKESFPLTVTSAQKNPTAFYLCASSIETGGNDEQFFGPGTRLTVL.

This clonotype was counted at least ten times. The chain recombines TRBV6-1 with TRBJ1-1; D call uncertain. The V gene's germline CDR1 is MNHNS and CDR2 SASEGT. Trimming pared 2 bases from V and 3 bases from J, leaving 7 bases between. CDR3 size: 13 residues. The CDR3 region is CASSEWEHTEAFF. The CDR3 DNA reads TGTGCCAGCAGTGAATGGGAACACACTGAAGCTTTCTTT.

The V call is TRBV15, the J call TRBJ1-3; D ambiguous. Trimming shortened V by 1 base and J by 4 bases, and 8 bases separated the two germline ends. From germline, CDR1 is LNHNV and CDR2 YYDKDF (reference sequence). The CDR3 consists of 14 residues. CDR3: CATSRVLEGNTIYF. The CDR3 nucleotides are TGTGCCACCAGCAGAGTCCTAGAAGGAAACACCATATATTTT.

This clonotype came up a few times. The rearrangement uses TRBV28 and TRBJ1-5; no definite D call. Deletions cut 4 bases from V and 6 bases from J, with 19 bases between. Germline CDR1 reads MDHEN; CDR2 reads SYDVKM. This CDR3 comprises 16 residues. Here the CDR3 DNA reads TGTGCCAGCAGTTCGCTGAGTCTCTCCCTCGGTCAGCCCCAGCATTTT. Amino acid sequence: CASSSLSLSLGQPQHF. The entire variable domain, with the rest obtained from reference TRBV28 and TRBJ1-5, is as follows: DVKVTQSSRYLVKRTGEKVFLECVQDMDHENMFWYRQDPGLGLRLIYFSYDVKMKEKGDIPEGYSVSREKKERFSLILESASTNQTSMYLCASSSLSLSLGQPQHFGDGTRLSIL.

This clonotype was detected many times. DNA for the CDR3: TGCGCCAGCAGCGGAAACAGGGGATACACAGATACGCAGTATTTT. Its protein product is CASSGNRGYTDTQYF. V and J are TRBV5-1 and TRBJ2-3; 7 bases line up with TRBD1. The junction had 7 bases not matched to a gene; V was cut back by 4 bases and J by 2 bases. Germline V gene sequence: CDR1 SGHRS, CDR2 YFSETQ. The length of the CDR3 is 15 residues.

The rearrangement uses TRBV20-1 and TRBJ2-1, with D possibly matching TRBD1 (6 bases). The ends were cut back, 7 bases at V and 4 bases at J, with 14 bases in the middle. This CDR3 has 13 amino acids. Germline loops: CDR1 DFQATT, CDR2 SNEGSKA (reference sequence). The CDR3 loop reads CSGNRDDYNEQFF. The CDR3 bases are TGCAGTGGAAACAGGGACGATTACAATGAGCAGTTCTTC.

As to this clonotype: This may be a read error: a much more frequent sequence differs by one nucleotide. The chain joins TRBV7-6 to TRBJ1-1, with D possibly being TRBD1 (5 bases). Per germline, CDR1 SGHVS and CDR2 FNYEAQ. There are 14 residues in the CDR3. The CDR3 protein is CVSSGGGSNTEAFF. In nucleotides, the CDR3 is TGTGTCAGCAGCGGCGGGGGTTCGAACACTGAAGCTTTCTTT.

Of note for this clonotype: At one of its ends the junction is not consistent with the germline gene, which may arise from a read error. This chain links TRBV7-6 with TRBJ2-5, with D uncertain. The germline V gene encodes CDR1 SGHVS and CDR2 FNYEAQ. This CDR3 spans 15 amino acids. The CDR3 reads CASSLFRDVGETQYF. The DNA for the CDR3 is TGTGCTAGCAGCCTATTTAGAGACGTTGGGGAGACCCAGTACTTC.

The chain carries TRBV7-6 and TRBJ2-3; 9 bases match TRBD2. This CDR3 is 15 amino acids long. J gave up 4 bases and V 3 bases, and 5 bases lay outside the gene matches. Germline V gene sequence: CDR1 SGHVS, CDR2 FNYEAQ. CDR3 region: CASSLSGGPADTQYF. The DNA for the CDR3 is TGTGCCAGCAGCTTGAGCGGGGGGCCCGCAGATACGCAGTATTTT.

This clonotype was counted between two and nine times. This sequence joins TRBV7-3 and TRBJ1-1; D possibly corresponds to TRBD1 (5 bases). From germline, CDR1 is SGHTA and CDR2 FQGTGA. Trimming pared 2 bases from V and 0 bases from J, leaving 13 bases between. The CDR3 totals 16 residues. The CDR3 loop is CASSLDSRKMNTEAFF. DNA of the CDR3: TGTGCCAGCAGCTTAGACAGTAGGAAGATGAACACTGAAGCTTTCTTT.

V and J are TRBV5-1 and TRBJ2-5, with 10 nucleotides matching TRBD2. V lost 4 bases and J lost 4; bases outside the gene matches: 4. CDR1 is SGHRS, CDR2 YFSETQ, per germline. This CDR3 comprises 14 residues. CDR3: CASSAAGGRETQYF. The CDR3 DNA follows: TGCGCCAGCAGCGCAGCGGGGGGGCGAGAGACCCAGTACTTC.

Only one count was recorded for this clonotype. The chain combines TRBV7-9 with TRBJ1-1; D is unclear. Per germline, CDR1 SEHNR and CDR2 FQNEAQ (reference sequence). Trimming stripped 1 base from V and 5 bases from J, with 14 bases between. The CDR3 contains 15 residues. The CDR3 is CASSLVRGMLTEAFF. CDR3 in DNA: TGTGCCAGCAGCTTAGTGCGGGGTATGCTTACTGAAGCTTTCTTT. The entire variable domain, with the rest obtained from reference TRBV7-9 and TRBJ1-1, is as follows: DTGVSQNPRHKITKRGQNVTFRCDPISEHNRLYWYRQTLGQGPEFLTYFQNEAQLEKSRLLSDRFSAERPKGSFSTLEIQRTEQGDSAMYLCASSLVRGMLTEAFFGQGTRLTVV.

CDR3 bases: TGCAGCTCCGGACTAGCGGGGGGGCAAGAGACCCAGTACTTC. Residues: CSSGLAGGQETQYF. This sequence joins TRBV29-1 and TRBJ2-5; 15 bases fit TRBD2. The ends lost 8 bases at V and 2 bases at J; junction bases unmatched: 3. The CDR3 is made up of 14 amino acids. Germline V CDR1 and CDR2: SQVTM, ANQGSEA.

V gene TRBV29-1 combines with J gene TRBJ2-5; 8 bases map to TRBD1. The V and J ends lost 2 bases and 3 bases, in that order; junction bases with no gene match: 14. The germline V gene has CDR1 SQVTM and CDR2 ANQGSEA. CDR3 length: 17 amino acids. In DNA form, the CDR3 reads TGCAGCGTTGAAAACCAGGGGGCCGGGACAGAAAAAGAGACCCAGTACTTC. Translation gives CSVENQGAGTEKETQYF.

The chain carries TRBV27 and TRBJ2-1; D might be TRBD2 (6 bases). The germline V and J ends were trimmed by 5 bases and 8 bases, with 16 bases remaining between them. Germline V lookup: CDR1 MNHEY, CDR2 SMNVEV (reference sequence). The CDR3 spans 14 residues. Written as DNA, the CDR3 is TGTGCCAGCAGTCACGGGACTTCGAGCCATGAGCAGTTCTTC. Translating it yields CASSHGTSSHEQFF.

This chain uses TRBV7-6 with TRBJ2-1; D is possibly TRBD1 or TRBD2 (5 bases each). The CDR3 extends over 16 amino acids. Germline-derived CDR1 and CDR2 are SGHVS and FNYEAQ. Trimming removed 5 bases at V and 3 bases at J, with 17 bases between. The CDR3 protein is CASSPRFRDGYNEQFF. The CDR3 DNA follows: TGTGCCAGCAGCCCCCGATTCCGGGACGGCTACAATGAGCAGTTCTTC.

Ten or more counts support this clonotype. The V gene is TRBV7-9, the J gene TRBJ2-1; TRBD1 aligns across 9 bases. Germline V gives CDR1 SEHNR, CDR2 FQNEAQ (reference sequence). The CDR3 sequence is 17 residues long. V shed 6 bases, J shed 4 bases, and the junction held 13 bases outside the gene matches. The CDR3 DNA is TGTGCCAGCAGTCCTAATCTAGGGACAGGGTCATACAATGAGCAGTTCTTC. Protein product: CASSPNLGTGSYNEQFF.

The chain employs TRBV7-4 and TRBJ2-7, with 14 bases lining up with TRBD2. The CDR3 extends over 17 amino acids. Per the germline V gene, CDR1 is SGHVT and CDR2 is SQSDAQ. Losses at the gene ends were 4 bases for V and 0 bases for J; bases not matched to a gene: 5. DNA of the CDR3: TGTGCCAGCAGCTCGACTAGCGGGGGGGAGAGCTCCTACGAGCAGTACGTC. Amino acid sequence: CASSSTSGGESSYEQYV.

This clonotype was recorded at least ten times. This sequence joins TRBV11-3 and TRBJ1-1, with 9 bases matching TRBD1. The germline V gene encodes CDR1 SGHNT and CDR2 YENEEA. The CDR3 sequence is 15 residues long. With 3 bases clipped from V and 4 bases from J, the junction kept 6 bases outside the gene matches. The CDR3 DNA reads as TGTGCCAGCAGCTTGGGGGGACAGGGAGCCACTGAAGCTTTCTTT. It translates to CASSLGGQGATEAFF.

CDR3 sequence (DNA): TGTGCCAGCAGTTCGACGTGGTCTAGCACAGATACGCAGTATTTT. The encoded protein is CASSSTWSSTDTQYF. The chain links TRBV27 to TRBJ2-3, with D hard to call. The CDR3 runs to 15 residues. V lost 4 bases, J lost 0 bases, and 11 bases lay in between. CDR1 MNHEY and CDR2 SMNVEV come from the germline V gene (reference sequence).

The chain has TRBV6-5 and TRBJ2-2; tentative D call: TRBD2 (5 bases). V shed 6 bases and J shed 5 bases, with 16 bases lying between them. CDR1 is MNHEY, CDR2 SVGAGI, per germline. The CDR3 runs to 15 residues. The CDR3 DNA is TGTGCCAGCAGACCCCTCCTACGAGGGACCGGGGAGCTGTTTTTT. Its translation is CASRPLLRGTGELFF.

V usage is TRBV12-3 or TRBV12-4 and J usage is TRBJ2-3; either TRBD1 or TRBD2 may supply D (5 bases each). V lost 2 bases and J lost 4, with 13 bases in between. CDR3 length: 15 amino acids. CDR3 protein: CASSLRGALADTQYF. The CDR3, as DNA: TGTGCCAGCAGTTTAAGGGGAGCCCTCGCAGATACGCAGTATTTT.